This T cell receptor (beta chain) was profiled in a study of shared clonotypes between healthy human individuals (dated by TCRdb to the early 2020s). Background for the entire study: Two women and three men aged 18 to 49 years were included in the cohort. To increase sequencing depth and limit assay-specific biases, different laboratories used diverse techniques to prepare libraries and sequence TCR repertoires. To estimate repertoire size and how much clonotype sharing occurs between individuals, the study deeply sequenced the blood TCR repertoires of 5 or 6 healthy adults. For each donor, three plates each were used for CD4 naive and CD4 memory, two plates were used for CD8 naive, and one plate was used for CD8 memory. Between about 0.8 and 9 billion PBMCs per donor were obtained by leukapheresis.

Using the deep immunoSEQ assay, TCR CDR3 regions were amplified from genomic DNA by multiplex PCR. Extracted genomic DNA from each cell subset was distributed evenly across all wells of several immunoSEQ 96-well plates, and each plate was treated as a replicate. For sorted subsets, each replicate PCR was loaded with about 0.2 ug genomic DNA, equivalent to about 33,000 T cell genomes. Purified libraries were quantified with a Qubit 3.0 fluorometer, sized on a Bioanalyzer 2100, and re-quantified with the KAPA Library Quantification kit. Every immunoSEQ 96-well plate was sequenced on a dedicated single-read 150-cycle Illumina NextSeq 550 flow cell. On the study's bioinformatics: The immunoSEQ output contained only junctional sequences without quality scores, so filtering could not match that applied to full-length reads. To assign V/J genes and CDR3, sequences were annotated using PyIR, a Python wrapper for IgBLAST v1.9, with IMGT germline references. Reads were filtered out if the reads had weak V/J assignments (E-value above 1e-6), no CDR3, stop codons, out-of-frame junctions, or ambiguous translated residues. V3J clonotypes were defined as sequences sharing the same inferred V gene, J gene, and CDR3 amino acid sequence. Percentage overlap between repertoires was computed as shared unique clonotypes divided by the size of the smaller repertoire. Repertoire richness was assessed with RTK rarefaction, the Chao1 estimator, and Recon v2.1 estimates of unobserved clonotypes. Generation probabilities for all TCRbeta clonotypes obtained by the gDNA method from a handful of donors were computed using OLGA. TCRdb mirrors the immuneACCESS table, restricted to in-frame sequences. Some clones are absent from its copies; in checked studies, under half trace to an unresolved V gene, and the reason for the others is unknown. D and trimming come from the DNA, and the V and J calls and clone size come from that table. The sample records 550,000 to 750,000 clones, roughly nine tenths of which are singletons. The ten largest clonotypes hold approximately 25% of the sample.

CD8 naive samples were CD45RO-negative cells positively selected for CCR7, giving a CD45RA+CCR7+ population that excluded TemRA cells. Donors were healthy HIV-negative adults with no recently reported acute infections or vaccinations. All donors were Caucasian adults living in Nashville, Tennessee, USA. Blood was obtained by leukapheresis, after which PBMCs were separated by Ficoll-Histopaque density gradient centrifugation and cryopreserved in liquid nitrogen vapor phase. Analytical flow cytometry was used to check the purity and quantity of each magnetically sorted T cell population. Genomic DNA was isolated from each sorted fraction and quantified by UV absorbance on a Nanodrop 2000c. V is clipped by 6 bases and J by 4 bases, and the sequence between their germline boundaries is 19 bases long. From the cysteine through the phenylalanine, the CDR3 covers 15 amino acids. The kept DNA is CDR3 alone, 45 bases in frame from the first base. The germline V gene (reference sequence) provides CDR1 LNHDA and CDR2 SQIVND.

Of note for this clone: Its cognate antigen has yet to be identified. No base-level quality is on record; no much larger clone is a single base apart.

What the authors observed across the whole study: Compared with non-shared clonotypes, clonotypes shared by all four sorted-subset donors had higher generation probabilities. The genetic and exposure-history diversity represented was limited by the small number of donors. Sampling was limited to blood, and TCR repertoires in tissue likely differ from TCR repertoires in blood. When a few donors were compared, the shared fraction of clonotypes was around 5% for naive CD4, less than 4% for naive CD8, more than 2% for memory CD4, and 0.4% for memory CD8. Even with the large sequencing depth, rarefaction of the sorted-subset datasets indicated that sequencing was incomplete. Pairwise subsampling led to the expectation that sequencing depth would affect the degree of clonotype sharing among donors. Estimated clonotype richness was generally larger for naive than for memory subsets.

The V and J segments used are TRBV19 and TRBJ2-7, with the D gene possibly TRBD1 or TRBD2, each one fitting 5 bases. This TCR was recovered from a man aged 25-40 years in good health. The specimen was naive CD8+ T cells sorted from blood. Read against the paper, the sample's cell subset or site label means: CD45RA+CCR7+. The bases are TGTGCCAGTAGGCGCCGCCGGGACGAGATGTACGAGCAGTACTTC. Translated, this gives CASRRRRDEMYEQYF.